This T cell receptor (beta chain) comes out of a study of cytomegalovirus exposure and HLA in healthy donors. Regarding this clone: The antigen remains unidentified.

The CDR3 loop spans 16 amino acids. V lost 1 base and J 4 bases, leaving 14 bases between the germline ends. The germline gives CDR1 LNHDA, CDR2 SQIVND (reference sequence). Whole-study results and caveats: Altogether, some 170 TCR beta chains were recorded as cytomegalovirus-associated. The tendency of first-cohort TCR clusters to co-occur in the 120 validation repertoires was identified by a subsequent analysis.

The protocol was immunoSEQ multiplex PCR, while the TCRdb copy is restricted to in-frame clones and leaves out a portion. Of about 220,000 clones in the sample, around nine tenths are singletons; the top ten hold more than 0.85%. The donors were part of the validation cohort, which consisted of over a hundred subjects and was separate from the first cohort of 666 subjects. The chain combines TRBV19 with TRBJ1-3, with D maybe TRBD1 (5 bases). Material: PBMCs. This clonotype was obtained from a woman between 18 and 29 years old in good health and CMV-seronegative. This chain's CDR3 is CASSIVAGSGGNTIYF. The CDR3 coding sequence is TGTGCCAGTAGTATAGTCGCGGGATCAGGGGGAAACACCATATATTTT.